This TCR beta chain was recorded in a study of response to subunit inactivated influenza vaccine. This CDR3 has 14 amino acids. V lost 9 bases and J lost 6; bases outside the gene matches: 11. Germline CDR1 and CDR2: KGHDR and SFDVKD. A single record per CDR3 protein comes from TCRdb applying MiXCR to the RT-PCR reads. Of roughly 520,000 distinct CDR3 sequences in the sample, less than 30% were seen once. The source material was CD4+ T cells sorted from PBMCs, sampled about 5 days after vaccination. The clonotype originates from a man aged 45-65 years who received an inactivated influenza vaccine. The V and J genes are TRBV24-1 and TRBJ2-5; 8 positions match TRBD2. The CDR3 nucleotides are TGTGCCACCCGATCGGCGGGAGGAGAACAGACCCAGTACTTC. Its protein product is CATRSAGGEQTQYF.